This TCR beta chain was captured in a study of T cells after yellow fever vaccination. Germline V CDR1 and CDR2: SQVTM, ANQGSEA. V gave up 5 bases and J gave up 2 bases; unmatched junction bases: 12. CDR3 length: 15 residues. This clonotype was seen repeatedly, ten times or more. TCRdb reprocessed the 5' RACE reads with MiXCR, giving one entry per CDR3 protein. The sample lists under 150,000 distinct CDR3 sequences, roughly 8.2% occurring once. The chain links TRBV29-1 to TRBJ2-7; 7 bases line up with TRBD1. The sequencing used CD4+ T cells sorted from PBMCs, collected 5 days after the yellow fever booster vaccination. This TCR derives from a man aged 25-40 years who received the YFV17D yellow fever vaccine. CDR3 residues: CSVTPETGMTYEQYF. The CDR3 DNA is TGCAGCGTTACCCCTGAGACAGGGATGACCTACGAGCAGTACTTC.